Below, 9 T cell receptor beta chains from the same sample are listed, as sequenced in a study of shared clonotypes between healthy human individuals. TCRdb's table, derived via immunoSEQ multiplex PCR, lists solely in-frame clones and lacks some. The table includes hundreds of thousands of clones, approximately 95% detected once. Naive CD8 cells lacked CD45RO, underwent positive selection for CCR7 and left out terminally differentiated effector memory CD45RA+ cells. The sequenced sample was naive CD8+ T cells sorted from blood. The receptors come from a woman aged 30 to 39 in good health.

The chain uses TRBV13 and TRBJ1-2, with D uncertain. This CDR3 has 16 amino acids. The germline CDR1 and CDR2 sequences are PRHDT and FYEKMQ (reference sequence). V gave up 2 bases and J gave up 0 bases, with 13 bases separating them. The CDR3 reads CASSLFYAEANYGYTF. DNA for the CDR3: TGTGCCAGCAGCTTATTTTACGCGGAGGCTAACTATGGCTACACCTTC.

The rearrangement links TRBV27 to TRBJ2-1, with D perhaps TRBD2 (5 bases). Germline CDR1 reads MNHEY; CDR2 reads SMNVEV (reference sequence). This CDR3 is 15 amino acids long. V lost 3 bases and J 0 bases, leaving 9 bases between the germline ends. CDR3 bases: TGTGCCAGCAGTTTTAGCGTCAGCTCCTACAATGAGCAGTTCTTC. This gives the protein CASSFSVSSYNEQFF.

The chain recombines TRBV7-3 with TRBJ2-3, with 15 nucleotides matching TRBD2. The germline V gene encodes CDR1 SGHTA and CDR2 FQGTGA. Trimming removed 4 bases from V and 4 bases from J; junction bases left unmatched: 6. The CDR3 totals 17 residues. The CDR3 loop is CASSSGLAGGLADTQYF. CDR3 bases: TGTGCCAGCAGCTCGGGACTAGCGGGAGGACTGGCAGATACGCAGTATTTT.

This chain links TRBV5-4 with TRBJ2-3; D remains ambiguous. The length of the CDR3 is 12 residues. V was clipped by 4 bases and J by 8 bases, with 11 bases between them. Germline V gene data show CDR1 as SGHNT and CDR2 as YYREEE (reference sequence). The CDR3 protein is CASSPPSGTQYF. The CDR3 DNA reads as TGTGCCAGCAGCCCCCCATCGGGTACGCAGTATTTT. The whole variable domain, filled in from reference TRBV5-4 and TRBJ2-3, reads ETGVTQSPTHLIKTRGQQVTLRCSSQSGHNTVSWYQQALGQGPQFIFQYYREEENGRGNFPPRFSGLQFPNYSSELNVNALELDDSALYLCASSPPSGTQYFGPGTRLTVL.

This rearrangement joins TRBV2 to TRBJ2-7, with 8 positions matching TRBD2. Trimming at V came to 2 bases and at J to 3 bases, leaving 9 bases not matched to a gene. The germline gives CDR1 SNHLY, CDR2 FYNNEI. The CDR3 extends over 16 amino acids. The CDR3 DNA sequence: TGTGCCAGCAGTGAAAGGTTAGCGGGACCCTTCTACGAGCAGTACTTC. Amino acids: CASSERLAGPFYEQYF. The full variable domain, its missing parts supplied by reference TRBV2 and TRBJ2-7, is EPEVTQTPSHQVTQMGQEVILRCVPISNHLYFYWYRQILGQKVEFLVSFYNNEISEKSEIFDDQFSVERPDGSNFTLKIRSTKLEDSAMYFCASSERLAGPFYEQYFGPGTRLTVT.

The gene calls are TRBV10-3 and TRBJ1-5; D call uncertain. V dropped 5 bases and J dropped 1 base, with 6 bases sitting between them. This CDR3 has 13 amino acids. The germline gives CDR1 ENHRY, CDR2 SYGVKD. CDR3 sequence reads: CAISLGSNQPQHF. The CDR3 DNA follows: TGTGCCATCAGTTTGGGGAGCAATCAGCCCCAGCATTTT.

The CDR3 sequence is CASSYSISDGGTEAFF. The CDR3 bases are TGTGCCAGCAGTTACTCCATTAGCGACGGGGGGACTGAAGCTTTCTTT. The chain employs TRBV6-5 and TRBJ1-1; D is possibly TRBD1 (5 bases). The CDR3 length is 16 residues. The V gene lost 0 bases and the J gene lost 5 bases, with 16 bases spanning the gap. The germline CDR1 and CDR2 sequences are MNHEY and SVGAGI.

The chain employs TRBV13 and TRBJ2-7; no clear D. V lost 1 base and J 5 bases, leaving 6 bases between the germline ends. The length of the CDR3 is 12 residues. Germline V gene data show CDR1 as PRHDT and CDR2 as FYEKMQ (reference sequence). CDR3 region: CASSLDRDEQYF. As DNA, the CDR3 is TGTGCCAGCAGCTTAGACCGGGACGAGCAGTACTTC.

This clone has just one count. The J gene is TRBJ2-7, the V gene TRBV27, with TRBD2 matching over 8 bases. Germline CDR1 MNHEY, CDR2 SMNVEV (reference sequence). The junction had 7 bases not matched to a gene; V was cut back by 5 bases and J by 4 bases. This CDR3 comprises 14 residues. For the CDR3, the DNA is TGTGCCAGCAGTCTCGGGAGGGCCGGGTACGAGCAGTACTTC. Translation: CASSLGRAGYEQYF.